The subject of this entry is one T cell receptor beta chain. This record belongs to a study of OX40 agonist ivuxolimab in advanced cancers. Data came from immunoSEQ multiplex PCR; TCRdb stores just in-frame clones and leaves some out. The table lists roughly 18,000 clones, roughly 73% of them singletons. The CDR3 has 17 amino acids. Germline V CDR1 and CDR2: MDHEN, SYDVKM. J was trimmed by 2 bases and V by 6 bases; bases with no gene match: 13. This specimen was CD4+ or CD8+ T cells sorted from blood, taken in a trial of the OX40 agonist ivuxolimab. The receptor was isolated from an adult with an advanced solid tumor such as melanoma, head and neck, liver or kidney cancer. The J gene is TRBJ2-7, the V gene TRBV28, with 10 bases fitting TRBD2. CDR3 protein: CASSPGGASGSTYEQYF. In DNA form, the CDR3 reads TGTGCCAGCAGCCCGGGGGGGGCTAGCGGGAGCACCTACGAGCAGTACTTC.